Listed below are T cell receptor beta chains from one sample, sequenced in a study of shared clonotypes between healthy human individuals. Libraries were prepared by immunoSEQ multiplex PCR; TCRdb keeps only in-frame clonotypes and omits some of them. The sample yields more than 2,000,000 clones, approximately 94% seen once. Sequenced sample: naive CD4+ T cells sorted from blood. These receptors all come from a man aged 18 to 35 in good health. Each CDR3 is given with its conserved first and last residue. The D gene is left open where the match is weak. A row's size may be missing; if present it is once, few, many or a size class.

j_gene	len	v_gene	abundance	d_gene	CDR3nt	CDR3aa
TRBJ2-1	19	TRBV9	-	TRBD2	TGTGCCAGCAGCATCGTAGCGGGGGGCCCTTCTATCTCCTACAATGAGCAGTTCTTC	CASSIVAGGPSISYNEQFF
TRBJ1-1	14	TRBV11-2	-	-	TGTGCCAGCAGCTCTCCCAGGGAGGGTGCTGAAGCTTTCTTT	CASSSPREGAEAFF
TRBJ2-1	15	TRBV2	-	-	TGTGCCAGCAGTGAAACGGGCAGCTCCTACAATGAGCAGTTCTTC	CASSETGSSYNEQFF
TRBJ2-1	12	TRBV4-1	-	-	TGCGCCAGCAGCCACCTCAGCGGGACACTGTTCTTC	CASSHLSGTLFF
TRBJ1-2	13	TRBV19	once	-	TGTGCCAGTAGTCCGAGGTCAAAATATGGCTACACCTTC	CASSPRSKYGYTF
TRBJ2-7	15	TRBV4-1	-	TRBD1	TGCGCCAGCAGCCAAGTGGACAGGGATGTGGCGAAGCAGTACTTC	CASSQVDRDVAKQYF
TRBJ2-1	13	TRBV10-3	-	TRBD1	TGTGCCATCAGGGGTTCGGCAGGGGGCCAGCAGTTCTTC	CAIRGSAGGQQFF
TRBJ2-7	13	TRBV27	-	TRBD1	TGTGCCAGCAAGGGACAGCGATTGGGCGAGCAGTACTTC	CASKGQRLGEQYF
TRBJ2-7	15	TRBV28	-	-	TGTGCCAGCAGTGCCCCTGGGGCCAGCTCCTACGAGCAGTACTTC	CASSAPGASSYEQYF
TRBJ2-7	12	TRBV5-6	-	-	TGTGCCAGCAGCTTGGAAGACCGCGAGCAGTACTTC	CASSLEDREQYF
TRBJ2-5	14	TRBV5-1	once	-	TGCGCCAGCAGCCGGGCCGACCTCCAAGAGACCCAGTACTTC	CASSRADLQETQYF
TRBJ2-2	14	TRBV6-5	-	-	TGTGCCAGCAGCCGAGCGGGTAACACCGGGGAGCTGTTTTTT	CASSRAGNTGELFF
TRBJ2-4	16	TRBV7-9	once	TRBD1	TGTGCCAGCAGCTCAATAGGACAGGGGGCCAAAAACATTCAGTACTTC	CASSSIGQGAKNIQYF
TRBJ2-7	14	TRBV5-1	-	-	TGCGCCAGCAGCTACGTGGAGGGTACCTACGAGCAGTACTTC	CASSYVEGTYEQYF
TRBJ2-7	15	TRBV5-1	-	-	TGCGCCAGCAGCTTGTTGTTAGGCAGCATCTACGAGCAGTACTTC	CASSLLLGSIYEQYF
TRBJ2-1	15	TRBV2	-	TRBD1	TGTGCCAGCAAGGGAGACAGGGACGACTACAATGAGCAGTTCTTC	CASKGDRDDYNEQFF
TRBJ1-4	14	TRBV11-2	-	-	TGTGCCAGCAGCTTAAGAGCAGGGAATGAAAAACTGTTTTTT	CASSLRAGNEKLFF
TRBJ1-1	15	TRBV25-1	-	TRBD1	TGTGTCAGCAGTGTAGGAGGGACAGGGAGCACTGAAGCTTTCTTT	CVSSVGGTGSTEAFF
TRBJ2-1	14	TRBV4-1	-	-	TGCGCCAGCAGCCAAGATGCGGGGCCGATGAAGCAGTTCTTC	CASSQDAGPMKQFF
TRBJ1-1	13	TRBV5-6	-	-	TGTGCCAGCAGCCTAGCCTCCGGGACTGAAGCTTTCTTT	CASSLASGTEAFF
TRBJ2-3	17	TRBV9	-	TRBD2	TGTGCCAGCAGCCCCAGAGGACTAGCGGGGGACACAGATACGCAGTATTTT	CASSPRGLAGDTDTQYF
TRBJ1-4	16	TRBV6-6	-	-	TGTGCCAGCACCCCAGGACCCGTACAGGGTTACGAAAAACTGTTTTTT	CASTPGPVQGYEKLFF